This T cell receptor beta chain was identified in a study of shared clonotypes between healthy human individuals. CDR1 is SGHTA, CDR2 FQGNSA, per germline. The ends lost 1 base at V and 6 bases at J; junction bases unmatched: 3. This CDR3 contains 13 residues. Terminally differentiated effector memory CD45RA+ cells were excluded from the naive CD8 cells, which were CD45RO-negative and positively selected for CCR7. Once extracted for a subset, genomic DNA was divided evenly among several immunoSEQ plates. Sequenced by immunoSEQ multiplex PCR; TCRdb stores in-frame clones only, minus some. The sample carries around 1.9 million clones, 80% to 95% recorded once. This clone was found once.

The specimen was naive CD8+ T cells from PBMCs. The rearrangement links TRBV7-2 to TRBJ2-7; 7 positions agree with TRBD1. The sequence was obtained from a man aged 18 to 29 in good health. Some clones in this sample may be carry-over from other donors' samples. CDR3 sequence: CASSLGQGVEQYF. DNA of the CDR3: TGTGCCAGCAGCTTAGGTCAGGGGGTCGAGCAGTACTTC.